The T cell receptor (beta chain) under discussion was sequenced for a study of blood T cell repertoires in COVID-19 (dated by TCRdb to 2018 to 2021). Regarding the complete study: Samples covering the acute and convalescent phases of COVID-19 were provided by collaborators in the United States, Italy and Spain. Where available, HLA class I and class II types were taken from metadata supplied by the sample provider and were not determined by assay-based typing. Samples came from the ongoing ImmuneRACE study (first 160 participants) plus 1,254 subjects from 6 global collaborators. Deeply sampled blood TCRbeta repertoires from subjects exposed to, actively infected with, or recovered from COVID-19 were included in the dataset. The material from the prospective study consisted of cDNA or gDNA derived from T cells, B-cell-depleted T cells, or PBMCs. Nearly every sample came with metadata listing a de-identified subject ID, COVID-19 status, age in years and sex. A freely available public database, intended as a resource for researchers studying the immune response to SARS-CoV-2, is where the repertoires were released. Overall results and qualifications from the work: Clinical and demographic metadata were provided uncurated, with the amount varying by source and participant.

TCRbeta CDR3 regions were amplified from genomic DNA using the immunoSEQ Assay, a bias-controlled multiplex PCR. Per the authors' processing: Within the assay, amplification of reference gene primers was used to estimate how many nucleated cells each sample contained. Sequence reads were collapsed and filtered to measure the absolute abundance of every unique TCRbeta CDR3 rearrangement. For each sample, productive Simpson clonality was calculated by taking the square root of Simpson's diversity index across productive rearrangements. In TCRdb, the immuneACCESS table is reduced to in-frame sequences with V and J assigned. These tables do not hold every clone; where another copy was compared, an unresolved V gene accounts for under half, and the others remain unexplained. D and trimming were read from the DNA, whereas the V and J calls and clone size are those reported in that table. Counted in this sample were 220,000 or so clones; around 86% of them appeared once. The top ten clonotypes cover under 7% of the sample.

Notes on this clone: Its antigen is still unknown. No quality values exist for individual bases; no much larger clone is one base distant. This CDR3 is also generated by other DNA sequences in the sample.

From cysteine to phenylalanine, the CDR3 is 11 amino acids long. Of all the DNA, just the CDR3 is kept, 33 bases in frame from base 1. The germline V gene (reference sequence) gives CDR1 as MNHEY and CDR2 as SMNVEV. V and J lose 6 bases and 3 bases, and a span of 5 bases separates them. Another Seattle source contributed samples from volunteer blood donors who had recovered from COVID-19. Whole blood was collected in K2EDTA tubes by collaborating institutions according to the institutions' own protocols. Collaborator samples were shipped for TCRbeta analysis as frozen whole blood, isolated PBMCs, or DNA extracted from either sample type.

Sequences were obtained from peripheral blood. The rearrangement joined TRBV27 to TRBJ2-5; 5 matching bases give a weak D call of TRBD1. This TCR was sampled from a man in his fifties or sixties who had recovered from COVID-19. The DNA is TGTGCCAGCAGGACAGAAGAGACCCAGTACTTC. Translated, it reads CASRTEETQYF.